This T cell receptor (beta chain) came from a study of cytomegalovirus exposure and HLA in healthy donors. This CDR3 is 14 amino acids long. Trimming at V came to 1 base and at J to 8 bases, leaving 4 bases not matched to a gene. Germline values: CDR1 SGHAT, CDR2 FQNNGV. PCR employed 60 Vbeta and 13 Jbeta primers. Produced via immunoSEQ multiplex PCR; TCRdb's table is partial and in-frame only. The table lists 50,000 or so clones, approximately 70% of them singletons. The chain links TRBV11-2 to TRBJ1-2; 10 bases fit TRBD1. Material: PBMCs. The source is a woman aged 50 to 60 in good health and CMV-seronegative. The CDR3 sequence is CASSLGDRGPGYTF. The DNA for the CDR3 is TGTGCCAGCAGCTTAGGAGACAGGGGGCCCGGCTACACCTTC.